These 20 T cell receptor beta chains were all obtained from the same sample, sequenced in a study of blood T cell repertoires in COVID-19. TCRdb's table, derived via immunoSEQ multiplex PCR, lists solely in-frame clones and lacks some. There are roughly 300,000 clones in the sample; around 90% occur only once, and approximately 8.8% lies in the top ten. Sequencing was done on a sample of peripheral blood. The receptors were gathered from a man aged 18 to 30 with active or convalescent COVID-19.

This clone has just one count. The V gene is TRBV23-1, the J gene TRBJ2-1, with D maybe TRBD1 (5 bases). TRBV23-1 qualifies as an ORF whose function is uncertain. The CDR3 is 12 residues long. Trimming took off 11 bases at V and 5 bases at J, with 13 bases between the two ends. DNA for the CDR3: TGCGCCCTGCACCGCAGGGACAATGAGCAGTTCTTC. This sequence encodes CALHRRDNEQFF.

The rearrangement links TRBV18 to TRBJ2-7; D is unclear. CDR1 is KGHSH and CDR2 is LQKENI in the germline V gene. V gave up 3 bases and J gave up 0 bases, with 9 bases separating them. This CDR3 is built from 14 residues. The CDR3 loop is CASSPESLSYEQYF. In nucleotides, the CDR3 is TGTGCCAGCTCACCGGAGAGTCTCTCCTACGAGCAGTACTTC.

V gene TRBV7-2 combines with J gene TRBJ2-1, with D tentatively TRBD2 (6 bases). The CDR3 consists of 15 residues. Trimming stripped 1 base from V and 9 bases from J, with 16 bases between. Germline CDR1 and CDR2: SGHTA and FQGNSA. CDR3 amino acids: CASSLVSGELSEQFF. The CDR3 coding sequence is TGTGCCAGCAGCTTAGTCTCGGGGGAGTTGAGTGAGCAGTTCTTC.

The V call is TRBV3-1 (or the pseudogene TRBV3-2), the J call TRBJ2-2, with 9 positions matching TRBD1. Germline values: CDR1 LGHDT, CDR2 YNNKEL (reference sequence). J was trimmed by 6 bases and V by 6 bases; bases with no gene match: 5. The CDR3 runs 14 residues. This CDR3 is CASRLQGASGELFF. The CDR3 DNA sequence: TGTGCCAGCAGGCTACAGGGGGCCTCCGGGGAGCTGTTTTTT.

The chain is built from TRBV3-1 (or the pseudogene TRBV3-2) and TRBJ1-5; 8 bases line up with TRBD1. Germline V gives CDR1 LGHDT, CDR2 YNNKEL (reference sequence). With 1 base clipped from V and 6 bases from J, the junction kept 2 bases outside the gene matches. This CDR3 spans 14 amino acids. CDR3 DNA: TGTGCCAGCAGCCAAGGGACAGGGCCTCAGCCCCAGCATTTT. It encodes CASSQGTGPQPQHF.

A single count supports this clone. The CDR3 region is CANSNPTSGGSSVQYF. The CDR3 DNA sequence: TGTGCCAACTCAAACCCGACTAGCGGGGGTTCCAGTGTGCAGTACTTC. The J gene is TRBJ2-7, the V gene TRBV14, with TRBD2 matching over 12 bases. The germline CDR1 and CDR2 sequences are SGHDN and FVKESK. V was clipped by 10 bases and J by 9 bases; unmatched bases: 19. CDR3 size: 16 residues.

The CDR3 nucleotides read TGTGCCAGCAGCCATCCCTCCGGACTAGCGGGGGTTGAGACCCAGTACTTC. It specifies CASSHPSGLAGVETQYF. The chain is built from TRBV5-5 and TRBJ2-5; 13 nucleotides agree with TRBD2. This CDR3 has 17 amino acids. J lost 5 bases, V lost 4 bases, and 11 bases had no gene match. Germline CDR1 and CDR2: SGHKS and YYEKEE (reference sequence).

This chain uses TRBV25-1 with TRBJ2-5, with a weak D call TRBD1 (5 bases). The V and J ends lost 6 bases and 0 bases respectively, with 11 bases between them. Germline-derived CDR1 and CDR2 are MGHDK and SYGVNS. This CDR3 is built from 14 residues. The CDR3 DNA sequence: TGTGCCAGCAGCGGAATCAGGGACCAAGAGACCCAGTACTTC. Translating it yields CASSGIRDQETQYF.

This chain connects TRBV18 to TRBJ2-3, with TRBD2 matching 10 bases. The CDR3 extends over 17 amino acids. The germline CDR1 and CDR2 sequences are KGHSH and LQKENI. Unmatched junction bases numbered 12, after V lost 3 bases and J lost 6 bases. The DNA for the CDR3 is TGTGCCAGCTCACCTCTAGCGGGGGTAGCTCCAGATGATACGCAGTATTTT. It is translated as CASSPLAGVAPDDTQYF.

The chain combines TRBV19 with TRBJ1-5; D might be TRBD1 (6 bases). The V end was cut by 6 bases, the J end by 1 base, with 13 bases between. CDR1 is LNHDA, CDR2 SQIVND, per germline (reference sequence). This CDR3 is built from 15 residues. Here the CDR3 reads CASSPRTVSNQPQHF. The DNA of the CDR3 is TGTGCCAGTAGCCCCAGGACAGTAAGCAATCAGCCCCAGCATTTT.

The V call is TRBV6-5, the J call TRBJ2-1; TRBD2 aligns across 8 bases. CDR1 is MNHEY, CDR2 SVGAGI, per germline. The CDR3 contains 14 residues. The ends lost 2 bases at V and 10 bases at J; junction bases unmatched: 7. For the CDR3, the DNA is TGTGCCAGCAGTTACCCGGCGGGGGGTGGGGAGCAGTTCTTC. Translation: CASSYPAGGGEQFF.

This clone was seen only once. The V gene is TRBV5-1, the J gene TRBJ2-7, with 8 bases matching TRBD1. Germline V gene data show CDR1 as SGHRS and CDR2 as YFSETQ. The CDR3 has 15 residues. The J segment lost 3 bases and the V segment lost 4 bases, leaving 9 bases of the junction unmatched. The DNA of the CDR3 is TGCGCCAGCAGCCGAACCGAGGACAGGGTCTACGAGCAGTACTTC. Protein product: CASSRTEDRVYEQYF. Supplemented by reference TRBV5-1 and TRBJ2-7, the full variable domain reads KAGVTQTPRYLIKTRGQQVTLSCSPISGHRSVSWYQQTPGQGLQFLFEYFSETQRNKGNFPGRFSGRQFSNSRSEMNVSTLELGDSALYLCASSRTEDRVYEQYFGPGTRLTVT.

The chain carries TRBV12-5 and TRBJ2-1; 10 bases fit TRBD2. V lost 5 bases to trimming and J lost 3 bases; unmatched junction nucleotides: 7. CDR3 length: 16 amino acids. Germline V gene data show CDR1 as LGHNT and CDR2 as FRNRAP. CDR3 sequence reads: CASGRRGTSDYNEQFF. In DNA, the CDR3 is TGTGCTAGTGGTCGCCGCGGGACTAGCGACTACAATGAGCAGTTCTTC.

The chain is built from TRBV19 and TRBJ1-5; D ambiguous. Germline CDR1 reads LNHDA; CDR2 reads SQIVND (reference sequence). V dropped 5 bases and J dropped 3 bases, with 11 bases sitting between them. The CDR3 is 14 amino acids. DNA of the CDR3: TGTGCCAGTAGTTGGTGGCAGTTCAATCAGCCCCAGCATTTT. Protein sequence: CASSWWQFNQPQHF. Supplemented by reference TRBV19 and TRBJ1-5, the full variable domain reads DGGITQSPKYLFRKEGQNVTLSCEQNLNHDAMYWYRQDPGQGLRLIYYSQIVNDFQKGDIAEGYSVSREKKESFPLTVTSAQKNPTAFYLCASSWWQFNQPQHFGDGTRLSIL.

This rearrangement joins TRBV4-1 to TRBJ1-1; 7 nucleotides agree with TRBD1. J was trimmed by 5 bases and V by 1 base; bases with no gene match: 7. From germline, CDR1 is MGHRA and CDR2 YSYEKL. The CDR3 spans 15 residues. The CDR3 here is CASSQGTGRWTEAFF. CDR3 sequence (DNA): TGCGCCAGCAGCCAAGGGACAGGCCGGTGGACTGAAGCTTTCTTT.

The J gene is TRBJ2-1, the V gene TRBV6-6; 11 nucleotides match TRBD1. The CDR3 spans 15 residues. Trimming at V came to 7 bases and at J to 8 bases, leaving 10 bases not matched to a gene. Germline lookup yields CDR1 MNHNY and CDR2 SVGAGI (reference sequence). The CDR3 DNA is TGTGCCAGCATCGACCGGGACAGGGGGGGCCATGAGCAGTTCTTC. It translates to CASIDRDRGGHEQFF.

V and J are TRBV9 and TRBJ2-1, with 9 nucleotides matching TRBD2. The J segment lost 8 bases and the V segment lost 0 bases, leaving 6 bases of the junction unmatched. The CDR3 is made up of 15 amino acids. The V gene's germline CDR1 is SGDLS and CDR2 YYNGEE. The DNA for the CDR3 is TGTGCCAGCAGCGTAGGGTCTAGCGGGGCCCATGAGCAGTTCTTC. It codes for CASSVGSSGAHEQFF.

The V and J genes are TRBV7-9 and TRBJ2-1; D uncertain. Germline-derived CDR1 and CDR2 are SEHNR and FQNEAQ (reference sequence). The CDR3 extends over 10 amino acids. Deletions cut 9 bases from V and 6 bases from J, with 6 bases between. DNA for the CDR3: TGTGCCAGTACAGCCAATGAGCAGTTCTTC. It translates to CASTANEQFF. Full variable domain (remainder filled in from reference TRBV7-9 and TRBJ2-1): DTGVSQNPRHKITKRGQNVTFRCDPISEHNRLYWYRQTLGQGPEFLTYFQNEAQLEKSRLLSDRFSAERPKGSFSTLEIQRTEQGDSAMYLCASTANEQFFGPGTRLTVL.

The chain recombines TRBV6-1 with TRBJ1-2; perhaps TRBD1 as D (5 bases). Trimming left V 2 bases short and J 8 bases short, with 12 bases between. The CDR3 runs 13 residues. CDR1 and CDR2 from the germline V gene are MNHNS and SASEGT. For the CDR3, the DNA is TGTGCCAGCAGTGAATTAGGGGTTGGAGGCTACACCTTC. Protein sequence: CASSELGVGGYTF.

The V call is TRBV10-1, the J call TRBJ2-2; D remains unclear. The germline CDR1 and CDR2 sequences are WNHNN and SYGVQD (reference sequence). V lost 8 bases and J 0 bases, leaving 13 bases between the germline ends. The CDR3 runs to 15 residues. The CDR3 bases are TGCGCCAGCCCTCCCCCGGGTTCGAACACCGGGGAGCTGTTTTTT. Translating it yields CASPPPGSNTGELFF.